The clone carrying this TCR beta chain came up a few times. The antigen remains undetermined. This record belongs to a study of T cells in Graves' hyperthyroidism and ophthalmopathy. The source material, RNA transcripts, was used to amplify TCR beta CDR3 regions. Researchers ran a first-round RT-PCR on the TCR CDR3 using the HTBI primer set. Using its own MiXCR run on the multiplex PCR reads, TCRdb lists one record per CDR3 protein. The sample carries hundreds of thousands of distinct CDR3 sequences, 45% recorded once. Study-wide points: A 13 V-J signature model discriminated ophthalmopathy versus stable hyperthyroidism. In validation, the model predicted ophthalmopathy. These predictions came a median approximately 6.5 months before onset. Within blood appeared most thyroid clonotypes that had expanded above 0.001.

Reasons for excluding patients were uncontrolled infection, other autoimmune disease, pregnancy or lactation. The CDR3 loop spans 15 amino acids. With V trimmed by 5 bases and J by 7 bases, 12 bases remained unmatched. In germline, CDR1 is SEHNR, CDR2 FQNEAQ (reference sequence). The chain links TRBV7-9 to TRBJ1-2, with 8 bases fitting TRBD1. The TCR comes from an adult man with Graves' disease, either hyperthyroidism or ophthalmopathy (not recorded which). The sample taken for sequencing was peripheral blood or thyroid tissue (not recorded which). The CDR3 protein is CASSPQDRARAGYTF. CDR3 DNA sequence: TGTGCCAGCAGCCCCCAGGACAGGGCCCGTGCTGGCTACACCTTC.